This T cell receptor beta chain was identified during a study of CD8 T cells in ankylosing spondylitis. Whole-study results and caveats: Some motif variants were previously reported in reactive arthritis synovial fluid and blood. Significant enrichment of disease-linked clones was reportedly seen in matched ankylosing spondylitis synovial fluid. Disease-linked clones were found to be CD8+ and relatively rare in peripheral blood. What seemed typical of ankylosing spondylitis blood was a TCR beta motif built from under 10 highly homologous variants.

V was clipped by 5 bases and J by 0 bases, with 19 bases between them. This CDR3 comprises 18 residues. Per germline, CDR1 KGHDR and CDR2 SFDVKD. TCR beta libraries were made by quantitative 5'-RACE with molecular barcodes. A single record per CDR3 protein comes from TCRdb applying MiXCR to the 5' RACE reads. The data contain around 390,000 distinct CDR3 sequences, 20% to 25% of them singletons. Regarding this clonotype: Its antigen is unidentified.

This clonotype originated in a male donor with ankylosing spondylitis. The chain is built from TRBV24-1 and TRBJ2-1, with D tentatively TRBD2 (5 bases). Input material: blood, either unsorted or a sorted T cell fraction (not recorded which). The CDR3 DNA reads TGTGCCACCAGTGCTACACGAGGAGGCGAGAGCTCCTACAATGAGCAGTTCTTC. This translates into CATSATRGGESSYNEQFF.